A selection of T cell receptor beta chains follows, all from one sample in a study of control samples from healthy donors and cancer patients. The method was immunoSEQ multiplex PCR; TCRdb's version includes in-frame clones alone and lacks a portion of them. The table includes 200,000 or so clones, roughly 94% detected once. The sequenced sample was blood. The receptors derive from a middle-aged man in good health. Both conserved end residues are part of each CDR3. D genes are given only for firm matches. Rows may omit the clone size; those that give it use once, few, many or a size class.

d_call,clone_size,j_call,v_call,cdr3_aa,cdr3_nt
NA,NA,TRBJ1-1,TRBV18,CAAEKLNTEAFF,TGTGCCGCCGAAAAATTGAACACTGAAGCTTTCTTT
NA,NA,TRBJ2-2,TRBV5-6,CASSLNSQKNTGELFF,TGTGCCAGCAGCTTGAACTCCCAGAAGAACACCGGGGAGCTGTTTTTT
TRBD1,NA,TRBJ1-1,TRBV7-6,CASSLRVGTGEKTEAFF,TGTGCCAGCAGCTTAAGAGTCGGGACAGGGGAGAAGACTGAAGCTTTCTTT
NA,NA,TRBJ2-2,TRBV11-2,CASSLVVGKGGELFF,TGTGCCAGCAGCTTAGTAGTAGGGAAGGGCGGGGAGCTGTTTTTT
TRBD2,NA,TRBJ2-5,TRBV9,CASSVGLAVPGGTQYF,TGTGCCAGCAGCGTGGGACTAGCGGTACCCGGAGGGACCCAGTACTTC
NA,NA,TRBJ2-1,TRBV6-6,CASSFNRGSYNEQFF,TGTGCCAGCAGCTTCAACCGGGGGTCCTACAATGAGCAGTTCTTC
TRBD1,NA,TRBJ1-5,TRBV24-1,CATSGSTGASNQPQHF,TGTGCCACCAGTGGTTCGACAGGGGCCAGCAATCAGCCCCAGCATTTT
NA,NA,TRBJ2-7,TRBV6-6,CASGTESSYEQYF,TGTGCCAGCGGGACTGAGAGCTCCTACGAGCAGTACTTC
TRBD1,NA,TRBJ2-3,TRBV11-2,CASSLGQGGTDTQYF,TGTGCCAGCAGCTTGGGACAGGGGGGCACGGATACGCAGTATTTT
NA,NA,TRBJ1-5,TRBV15,CATSRGEGNQPQHF,TGTGCCACCAGCAGGGGGGAAGGCAATCAGCCCCAGCATTTT
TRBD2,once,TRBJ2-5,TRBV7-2,CASSLAAGDQETQYF,TGTGCCAGCAGCTTAGCAGCGGGGGACCAAGAGACCCAGTACTTC
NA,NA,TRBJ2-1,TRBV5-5,CASSPGRSYNEQFF,TGTGCCAGCAGCCCGGGCCGTTCTTACAATGAGCAGTTCTTC
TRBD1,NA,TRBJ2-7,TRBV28,CVSRNRDRGYWEQYF,TGTGTCAGCAGGAACCGGGACAGGGGGTATTGGGAGCAGTACTTC
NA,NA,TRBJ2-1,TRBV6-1,CASSENAGRQFF,TGTGCCAGCAGTGAAAATGCGGGGAGACAGTTCTTC
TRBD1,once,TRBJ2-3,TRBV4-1,CASSQADRGGPSPTDTQYF,TGCGCCAGCAGCCAAGCCGACAGGGGAGGCCCCTCGCCAACAGATACGCAGTATTTT
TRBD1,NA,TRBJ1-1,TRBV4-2,CASSQEADREAFF,TGTGCCAGCAGCCAAGAGGCGGACAGGGAAGCTTTCTTT
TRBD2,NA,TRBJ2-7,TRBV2,CASSGRLAGTGEQYF,TGTGCCAGCAGTGGTAGGCTAGCGGGGACGGGGGAGCAGTACTTC
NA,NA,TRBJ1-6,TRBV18,CASSANRELATSPLHF,TGTGCCAGCTCAGCCAACAGGGAATTAGCTACTTCACCCCTCCACTTT
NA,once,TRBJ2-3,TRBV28,CASSSSSPDTQYF,TGTGCCAGCAGTTCCTCCAGCCCAGATACGCAGTATTTT
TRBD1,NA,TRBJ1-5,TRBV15,CATSRDPNSDRAQPQHF,TGTGCCACCAGCAGAGATCCGAACTCGGACAGGGCTCAGCCCCAGCATTTT
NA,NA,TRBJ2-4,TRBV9,CASSADQVYTAAKNIQYF,TGTGCCAGCAGCGCCGACCAGGTATACACTGCAGCCAAAAACATTCAGTACTTC
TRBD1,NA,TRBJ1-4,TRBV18,CASSGQKNEKLFF,TGTGCCAGCTCGGGACAGAAGAATGAAAAACTGTTTTTT
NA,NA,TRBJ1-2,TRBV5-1,CASSLDGFLRGYTF,TGCGCCAGCAGCTTGGATGGGTTCTTGCGAGGCTACACCTTC
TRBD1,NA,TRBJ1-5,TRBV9,CASSASTGGYQPQHF,TGCGCCAGCAGCGCCTCGACAGGGGGCTATCAGCCCCAGCATTTT
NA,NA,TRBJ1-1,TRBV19,CASRLPRANTEAFF,TGTGCCAGTCGCCTCCCCAGGGCCAACACTGAAGCTTTCTTT
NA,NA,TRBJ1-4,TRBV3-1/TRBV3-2,CASSENQAFGDEKLFF,TGTGCCAGCAGCGAAAACCAGGCGTTTGGGGATGAAAAACTGTTTTTT
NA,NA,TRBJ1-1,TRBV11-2,CASSPWTPGDTEAFF,TGTGCCAGCAGCCCCTGGACTCCGGGGGACACTGAAGCTTTCTTT
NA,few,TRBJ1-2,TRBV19,CASSTTGSRTLLYGYTF,TGTGCCAGTAGTACCACAGGGTCGAGGACCCTACTCTATGGCTACACCTTC
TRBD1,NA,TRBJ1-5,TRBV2,CASNTGGQPQHF,TGTGCCAGCAATACAGGGGGTCAGCCCCAGCATTTT
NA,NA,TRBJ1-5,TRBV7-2,CASSLVSGAGNQPQHF,TGTGCCAGCAGCTTAGTGTCGGGGGCTGGGAATCAGCCCCAGCATTTT
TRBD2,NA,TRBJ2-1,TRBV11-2,CASSPGTGGIYNEQFF,TGTGCCAGCAGCCCTGGGACCGGGGGGATCTACAATGAGCAGTTCTTC
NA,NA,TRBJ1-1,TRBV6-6,CASSHLRMNTEAFF,TGTGCCAGCAGTCACCTCCGGATGAACACTGAAGCTTTCTTT
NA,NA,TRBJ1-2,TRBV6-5,CASSYTGRDYGYTF,TGTGCCAGCAGTTACACGGGGAGGGACTATGGCTACACCTTC
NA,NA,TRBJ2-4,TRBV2,CASKGGSSKNIQYF,TGTGCCAGCAAGGGGGGTTCTTCCAAAAACATTCAGTACTTC
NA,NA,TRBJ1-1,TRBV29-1,CSVEGNTEAFF,TGCAGCGTTGAGGGGAACACTGAAGCTTTCTTT
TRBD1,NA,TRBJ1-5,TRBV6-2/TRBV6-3,CASSSGQGAFQPQHF,TGTGCCAGCAGCTCCGGACAGGGGGCATTTCAGCCCCAGCATTTT
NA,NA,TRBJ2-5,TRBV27,CASSFGRYQETQYF,TGTGCCAGCAGTTTTGGGAGGTACCAAGAGACCCAGTACTTC
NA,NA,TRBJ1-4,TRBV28,CASSFTRANEKLFF,TGTGCCAGCAGTTTCACACGCGCCAACGAAAAACTGTTTTTT
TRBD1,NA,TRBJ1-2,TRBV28,CASRIPPGQGGDGYTF,TGTGCCAGCAGAATACCTCCCGGACAGGGGGGAGATGGCTACACCTTC
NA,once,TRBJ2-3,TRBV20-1,CSVIRTDTQYF,TGCTCGGTTATCCGCACAGATACGCAGTATTTT
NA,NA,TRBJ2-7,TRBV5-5,CASSFRSGDLYEQYF,TGTGCCAGCAGCTTTCGGTCGGGGGACCTCTACGAGCAGTACTTC
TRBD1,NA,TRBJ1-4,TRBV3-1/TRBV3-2,CASSQEPDRGQLFF,TGTGCCAGCAGCCAAGAACCCGACAGGGGGCAGCTGTTTTTT
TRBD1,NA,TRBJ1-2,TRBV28,CASSLRDRVGGYTF,TGTGCCAGCAGTCTCCGGGACAGGGTGGGTGGCTACACCTTC
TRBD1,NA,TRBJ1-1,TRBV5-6,CASSSRQGARKTEAFF,TGTGCCAGCAGCTCTAGACAGGGGGCGAGGAAAACTGAAGCTTTCTTT
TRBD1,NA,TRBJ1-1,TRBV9,CASKKGGTGSNTEAFF,TGTGCCAGCAAGAAAGGAGGGACAGGAAGCAACACTGAAGCTTTCTTT
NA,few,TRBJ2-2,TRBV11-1,CASSLDSLNTGELFF,TGTGCCAGCAGTTTGGACAGCCTTAACACCGGGGAGCTGTTTTTT
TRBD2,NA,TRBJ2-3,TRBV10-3,CATTAGLAGRGTQYF,TGTGCCACGACGGCGGGGCTAGCGGGGCGGGGTACGCAGTATTTT
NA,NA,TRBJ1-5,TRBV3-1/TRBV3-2,CASSRLVGRWDQPQHF,TGTGCCAGCAGCCGCCTAGTCGGCAGGTGGGATCAGCCCCAGCATTTT
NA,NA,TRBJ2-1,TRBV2,CASRDRALLSYNEQFF,TGTGCCAGCAGGGACCGAGCGCTTCTCTCCTACAATGAGCAGTTCTTC
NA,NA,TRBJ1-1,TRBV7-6,CASSLAPRGSNTEAFF,TGTGCCAGCAGCTTAGCCCCCCGGGGATCCAACACTGAAGCTTTCTTT
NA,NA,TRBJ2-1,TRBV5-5,CASSLVGGGEQFF,TGTGCCAGCAGCTTGGTGGGTGGCGGTGAGCAGTTCTTC